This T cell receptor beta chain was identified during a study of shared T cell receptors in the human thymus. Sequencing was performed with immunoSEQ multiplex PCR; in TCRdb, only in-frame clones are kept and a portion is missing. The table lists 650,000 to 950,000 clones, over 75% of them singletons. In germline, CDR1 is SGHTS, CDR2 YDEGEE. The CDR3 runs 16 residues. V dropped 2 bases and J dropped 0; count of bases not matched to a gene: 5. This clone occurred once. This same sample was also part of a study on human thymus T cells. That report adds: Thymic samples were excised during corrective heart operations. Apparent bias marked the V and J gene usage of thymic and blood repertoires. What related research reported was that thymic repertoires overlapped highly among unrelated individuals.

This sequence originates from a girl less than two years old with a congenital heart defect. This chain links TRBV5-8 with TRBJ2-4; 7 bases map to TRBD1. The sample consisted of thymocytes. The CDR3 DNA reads TGTGCCAGCAGCTTAGACAGGGCTCTAGCCAAAAACATTCAGTACTTC. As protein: CASSLDRALAKNIQYF.